This T cell receptor (beta chain) was recorded in a study of T cell responses to AZD1222 COVID-19 vaccine. Whole-study findings and limits: Seropositive AZD1222 recipients at baseline numbered only five or six. Repertoires were sampled only after the peak T cell response. Per reports, nearly half of all spike-specific TCRs target regions that are unmutated in variants. Females outnumbered males among donors, who were mostly white British; clonal diversity was possibly underestimated.

Generated by immunoSEQ multiplex PCR, the TCRdb table keeps only in-frame clones and is missing some. The profile shows fewer than 130,000 clones, around nine tenths of them singletons. The CDR3 has 11 residues. V lost 7 bases and J lost 3, with 6 bases in between. Germline V CDR1 and CDR2: SNHLY, FYNNEI. Notes on this clone: Its antigen is currently unknown.

The sequence was obtained from an adult who received the AZD1222 COVID-19 vaccine. The source was peripheral blood, collected 28 days after the second AZD1222 dose. The chain links TRBV2 to TRBJ2-5, with D unclear. The CDR3 nucleotides are TGTGCCAGCACCCGTGAAGAGACCCAGTACTTC. Its protein is CASTREETQYF. The full variable domain, rest sourced from reference TRBV2 and TRBJ2-5, is EPEVTQTPSHQVTQMGQEVILRCVPISNHLYFYWYRQILGQKVEFLVSFYNNEISEKSEIFDDQFSVERPDGSNFTLKIRSTKLEDSAMYFCASTREETQYFGPGTRLLVL.